This T cell receptor (beta chain) was sequenced during a study of regulatory T cells in long-lasting Graves disease. With 4 bases clipped from V and 3 bases from J, the junction kept 11 bases outside the gene matches. This CDR3 is 16 amino acids long. Germline lookup yields CDR1 SGHTA and CDR2 FQGTGA. Broader study findings: Persistent disease preferred TRBV28, TRBJ1-2 and TRBJ2-5; new disease, TRBV20-1 and TRBJ2-1.

The table lists this clonotype with a few counts. Its antigen remains unidentified. With iRepertoire HTBI primers and Arm-PCR of CDR3 regions, TCR beta libraries were built. Authors' methods: About 60 TRBV and 11 to 15 TRBJ segments were identified across samples. TCRdb passed the multiplex PCR reads through MiXCR, listing each CDR3 protein once. TCRdb assigned the V and J calls; the authors' analysis was not used. Of roughly 440,000 distinct CDR3 sequences in the sample, approximately 16% are singletons; the top ten hold 23%. Described time point: newly diagnosed GD, antithyroid drugs for less than 3 months. PBMCs were the source of the RNA used for TCR sequencing. The same data also contributed to another study, on T cells in Graves' hyperthyroidism and ophthalmopathy.

The TCR originated in a young woman with Graves disease. The source material was peripheral blood mononuclear cells (PBMCs), sampled at new diagnosis, from a patient treated with antithyroid drugs. This chain links TRBV7-3 with TRBJ2-7; 8 bases map to TRBD2. The CDR3 spells CASSSEGREGRYEQYF. The DNA for the CDR3 is TGTGCCAGCAGCTCCGAGGGACGGGAGGGCCGCTACGAGCAGTACTTC.